Listed below are T cell receptor beta chains from one sample, sequenced in a study of Tregs in tolerant kidney transplant recipients. These receptors' antigens are unknown. Libraries were prepared by immunoSEQ multiplex PCR; TCRdb keeps only in-frame clonotypes and omits some of them. The sample yields a few thousand clones, 56% seen once. The sequenced material came from CD8+ T cells from blood cultured with allogeneic cells. These receptors all stem from a human donor in good health. CDR3s include the opening cysteine and the closing phenylalanine or tryptophan. D genes are given only for firm matches. Some rows have no size entry. The others give once, few or many, or a class for an expanded clone.

d_call,v_call,clone_size,j_call,cdr3_nt,cdr3_aa
TRBD2,TRBV7-7,.,TRBJ2-5,TGTGCCGTCCCAAGGACTAGCGGACAAGAGACCCAGTACTTC,CAVPRTSGQETQYF
.,TRBV10-1,.,TRBJ1-5,TGCGCCAGCAGTGATGAGCAGGGCTTAAGCAATCAGCCCCAGCATTTT,CASSDEQGLSNQPQHF
.,TRBV27,few,TRBJ1-1,TGTGCCAGCAGTCCCCTGGGAGTACTGGGGAACACTGAAGCTTTCTTT,CASSPLGVLGNTEAFF
.,TRBV6-5,.,TRBJ1-1,TGTGCCAGCAGTCCCGCATGGGACACTGAAGCTTTCTTT,CASSPAWDTEAFF
.,TRBV5-1,.,TRBJ1-6,TGCGCCAGCAGCTTGGCCTTTGGGAATTCACCCCTCCACTTT,CASSLAFGNSPLHF
TRBD2,TRBV28,.,TRBJ2-1,TGTGCCAGCAGTTTATCTAGCGGGAGAAAAAATGAGCAGTTCTTC,CASSLSSGRKNEQFF
.,TRBV7-6,.,TRBJ1-1,TGTGCCAGCAGCTTGGGACTCTACACTGAAGCTTTCTTT,CASSLGLYTEAFF
.,TRBV4-1,.,TRBJ2-5,TGCGCCAGCAGCCAGGACAGCAAGGGGTCCCAGTACTTC,CASSQDSKGSQYF
.,TRBV4-1,few,TRBJ2-7,TGCGCCAGCAGCCACAGGATTATAAGGGTCCCCTCCTACGAGCAGTACTTC,CASSHRIIRVPSYEQYF
.,TRBV27,.,TRBJ2-1,TGTGCCAGCAGTTTATCTGGCCTCTCCTACAATGAGCAGTTCTTC,CASSLSGLSYNEQFF
.,TRBV2,few,TRBJ2-7,TGTGCCAGCAGTGAAGAAGGGCTGTACTACGAGCAGTACTTC,CASSEEGLYYEQYF
TRBD1,TRBV2,.,TRBJ2-7,TGTGCCAGCAGTGAATCTGTCGGGACAGGAGTCTACGAGCAGTACTTC,CASSESVGTGVYEQYF
.,TRBV4-3,.,TRBJ2-7,TGCGCCAGCAGCCTGCTGGCCGGAGCCTACGAGCAGTACTTC,CASSLLAGAYEQYF
TRBD1,TRBV13,.,TRBJ2-6,TGTGCCAGCAGCTGGGGACAGGGCATCTCTGGGGCCAACGTCCTGACTTTC,CASSWGQGISGANVLTF
.,TRBV6-1,.,TRBJ2-1,TGTGCCATCAGTGAGTCGGTCGTTCAGTTCTTC,CAISESVVQFF
.,TRBV29-1,.,TRBJ2-3,TGCAGCGTTGGGGGAAATACGCAGTATTTT,CSVGGNTQYF
.,TRBV28,.,TRBJ2-3,TGTGCCAGCAGTTTTGCAACTAGCCCCACAGATACGCAGTATTTT,CASSFATSPTDTQYF
TRBD2,TRBV27,once,TRBJ2-7,TGTGCCAGCAGTTACCGACTAGCGGGGGGCCCCTACGAGCAGTACTTC,CASSYRLAGGPYEQYF
.,TRBV6-1,.,TRBJ1-2,TGTGCCAGCAGTGAAGCAGTAAAGCGGCTGGCCTATGGCTACACCTTC,CASSEAVKRLAYGYTF
TRBD2,TRBV27,.,TRBJ2-1,TGTGCCAGCAGTCTACTAGCGCGATACAATGAGCAGTTCTTC,CASSLLARYNEQFF